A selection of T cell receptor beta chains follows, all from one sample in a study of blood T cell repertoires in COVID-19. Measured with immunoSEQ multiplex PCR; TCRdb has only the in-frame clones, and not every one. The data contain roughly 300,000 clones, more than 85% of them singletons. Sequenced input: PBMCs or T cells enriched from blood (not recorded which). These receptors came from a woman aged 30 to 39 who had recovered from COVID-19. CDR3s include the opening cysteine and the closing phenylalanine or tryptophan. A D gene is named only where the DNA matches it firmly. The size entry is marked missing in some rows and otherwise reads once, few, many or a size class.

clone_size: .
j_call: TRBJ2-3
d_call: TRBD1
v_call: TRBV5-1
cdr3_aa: CASSTSGTDNTQYF
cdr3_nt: TGCGCCAGCAGCACCTCCGGGACAGACAATACGCAGTATTTT

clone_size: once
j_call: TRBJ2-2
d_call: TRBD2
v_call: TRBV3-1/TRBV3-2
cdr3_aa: CASSQDVAGGWNTGELFF
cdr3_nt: TGTGCCAGCAGCCAAGACGTCGCGGGGGGGTGGAACACCGGGGAGCTGTTTTTT

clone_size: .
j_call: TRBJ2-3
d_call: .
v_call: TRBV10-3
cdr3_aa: CAISDAASPDTQYF
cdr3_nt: TGTGCCATCAGTGACGCTGCTAGCCCAGATACGCAGTATTTT

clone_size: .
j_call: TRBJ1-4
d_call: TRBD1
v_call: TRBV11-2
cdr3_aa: CASSPGTGSPNEKLFF
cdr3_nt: TGTGCCAGCAGCCCCGGGACAGGGTCACCTAATGAAAAACTGTTTTTT

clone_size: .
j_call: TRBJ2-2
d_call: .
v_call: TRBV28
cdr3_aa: CASNLVQDTGELFF
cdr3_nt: TGTGCCAGCAACCTCGTCCAGGACACCGGGGAGCTGTTTTTT

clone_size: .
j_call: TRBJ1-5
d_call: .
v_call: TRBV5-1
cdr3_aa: CASSPGSSAKEPQHF
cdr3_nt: TGCGCCAGCAGCCCCGGGTCTTCCGCGAAAGAGCCCCAGCATTTT

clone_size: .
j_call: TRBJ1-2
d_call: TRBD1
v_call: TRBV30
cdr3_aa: CAWSSGGAFNGYTF
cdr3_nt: TGTGCCTGGAGTTCAGGGGGCGCGTTTAATGGCTACACCTTC

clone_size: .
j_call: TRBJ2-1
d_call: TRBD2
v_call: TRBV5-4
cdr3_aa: CASSLGGGGIYNEQFF
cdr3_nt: TGTGCCAGCAGCTTGGGGGGCGGGGGAATCTACAATGAGCAGTTCTTC

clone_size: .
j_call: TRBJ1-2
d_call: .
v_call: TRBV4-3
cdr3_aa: CASSQVGSGYGYTF
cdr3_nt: TGCGCCAGCAGCCAAGTGGGTTCGGGCTATGGCTACACCTTC

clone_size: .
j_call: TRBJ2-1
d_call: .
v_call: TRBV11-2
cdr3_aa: CASSLEGREYNEQFF
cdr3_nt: TGTGCCAGCAGCTTGGAGGGGCGTGAATACAATGAGCAGTTCTTC

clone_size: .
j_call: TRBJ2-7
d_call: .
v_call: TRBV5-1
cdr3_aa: CASSLAGSEQYF
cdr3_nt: TGCGCCAGCAGCTTGGCAGGGTCCGAGCAGTACTTC

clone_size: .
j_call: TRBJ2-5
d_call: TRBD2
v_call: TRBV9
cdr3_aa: CASSPSTSGGAKTQYF
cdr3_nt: TGTGCCAGCAGCCCCTCGACTAGCGGGGGGGCAAAGACCCAGTACTTC

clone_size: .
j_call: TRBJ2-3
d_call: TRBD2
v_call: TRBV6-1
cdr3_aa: CASSEMGTSGTDTQYF
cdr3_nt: TGTGCCAGCAGTGAAATGGGGACTAGCGGTACAGATACGCAGTATTTT

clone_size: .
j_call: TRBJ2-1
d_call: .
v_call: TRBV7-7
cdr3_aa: CASSFSGPQHNEQFF
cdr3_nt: TGTGCCAGCAGTTTCAGCGGGCCCCAACACAATGAGCAGTTCTTC

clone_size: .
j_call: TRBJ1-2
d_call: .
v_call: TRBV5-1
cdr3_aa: CASSLGMTRTHGYTF
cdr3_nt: TGCGCCAGCAGCTTGGGCATGACCCGGACACATGGCTACACCTTC

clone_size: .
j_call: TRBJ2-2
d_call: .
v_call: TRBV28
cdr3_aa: CASSSLVGRQVSGTGELFF
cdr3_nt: TGTGCCAGCAGTTCTCTCGTCGGCAGACAGGTTTCGGGAACCGGGGAGCTGTTTTTT

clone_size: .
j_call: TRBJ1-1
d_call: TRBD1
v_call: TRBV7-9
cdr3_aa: CASSEGAHGATEAFF
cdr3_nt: TGTGCCAGCAGCGAGGGGGCCCATGGGGCCACTGAAGCTTTCTTT

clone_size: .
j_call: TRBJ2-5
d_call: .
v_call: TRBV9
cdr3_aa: CASSVGTGVAEETQYF
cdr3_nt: TGTGCCAGCAGCGTAGGGACGGGGGTGGCGGAAGAGACCCAGTACTTC

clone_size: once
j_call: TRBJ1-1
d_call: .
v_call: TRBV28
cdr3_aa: CASSLSPLTAPYLNTEAFF
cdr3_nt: TGTGCCAGCAGTTTATCGCCCCTGACAGCCCCTTACCTGAACACTGAAGCTTTCTTT

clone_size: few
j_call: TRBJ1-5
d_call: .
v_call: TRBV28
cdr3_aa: CASKEGMEPQHF
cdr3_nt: TGTGCCAGCAAGGAGGGGATGGAGCCCCAGCATTTT

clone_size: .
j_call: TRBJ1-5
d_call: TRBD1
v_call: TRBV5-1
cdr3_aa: CASSLGTGRDQPQHF
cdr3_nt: TGCGCCAGCAGCTTGGGGACAGGGAGAGATCAGCCCCAGCATTTT

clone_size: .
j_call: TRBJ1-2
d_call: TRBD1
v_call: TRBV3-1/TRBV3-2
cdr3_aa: CASSRDRGHGYTF
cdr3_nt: TGTGCCAGCAGCCGTGACAGGGGGCATGGCTACACCTTC

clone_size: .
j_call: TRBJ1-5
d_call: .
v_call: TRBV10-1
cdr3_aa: CARGLTLGQPQHF
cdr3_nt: TGCGCCAGGGGGCTGACGCTTGGACAGCCCCAGCATTTT

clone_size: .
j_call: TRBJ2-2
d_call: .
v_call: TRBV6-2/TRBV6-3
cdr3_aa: CASSYQGSSTGELFF
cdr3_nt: TGTGCCAGCAGTTACCAGGGTTCAAGCACCGGGGAGCTGTTTTTT

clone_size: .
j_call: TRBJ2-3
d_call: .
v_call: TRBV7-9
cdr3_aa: CASSGLPDTQYF
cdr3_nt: TGTGCCAGCAGCGGGCTACCAGATACGCAGTATTTT

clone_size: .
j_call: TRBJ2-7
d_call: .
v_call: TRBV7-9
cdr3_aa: CASSLGDSLREQYF
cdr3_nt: TGTGCCAGCAGCTTAGGAGACAGTCTGCGCGAGCAGTACTTC

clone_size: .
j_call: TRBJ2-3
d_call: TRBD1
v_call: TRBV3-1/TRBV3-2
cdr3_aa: CASSPSGTGLLDTQYF
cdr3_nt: TGTGCCAGCAGCCCCTCCGGGACAGGGCTTTTAGATACGCAGTATTTT

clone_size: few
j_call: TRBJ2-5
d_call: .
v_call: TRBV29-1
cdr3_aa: CSVLRVEETQYF
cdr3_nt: TGCAGCGTTCTCAGGGTAGAAGAGACCCAGTACTTC

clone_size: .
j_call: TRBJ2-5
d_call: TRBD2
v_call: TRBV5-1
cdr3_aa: CASSKGLAGQETQYF
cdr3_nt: TGCGCCAGCAGCAAGGGACTAGCTGGGCAAGAGACCCAGTACTTC

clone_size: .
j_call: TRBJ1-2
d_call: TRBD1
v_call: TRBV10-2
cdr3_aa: CASSERTPGQGSYGYTF
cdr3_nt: TGCGCCAGCAGTGAACGCACTCCGGGACAGGGGTCCTATGGCTACACCTTC

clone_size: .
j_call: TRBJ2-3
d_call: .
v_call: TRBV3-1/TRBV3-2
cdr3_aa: CASSQDPALTDTQYF
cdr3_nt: TGTGCCAGCAGCCAAGATCCAGCGTTAACAGATACGCAGTATTTT

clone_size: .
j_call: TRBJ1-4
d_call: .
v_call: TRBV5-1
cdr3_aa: CASSLVGVEDEKLFF
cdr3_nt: TGCGCCAGCAGCTTGGTAGGTGTGGAGGATGAAAAACTGTTTTTT

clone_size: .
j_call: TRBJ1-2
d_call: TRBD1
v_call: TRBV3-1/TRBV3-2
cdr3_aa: CASSQAGTGGYGYTF
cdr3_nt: TGTGCCAGCAGCCAAGCCGGGACAGGGGGCTATGGCTACACCTTC

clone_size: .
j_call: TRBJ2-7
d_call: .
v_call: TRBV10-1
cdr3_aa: CASSDSDSRPYEQYF
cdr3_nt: TGCGCCAGCAGTGACTCGGACAGTCGACCCTACGAGCAGTACTTC

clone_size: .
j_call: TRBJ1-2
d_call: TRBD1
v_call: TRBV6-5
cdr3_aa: CASSYGGTGNYGYTF
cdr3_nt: TGTGCCAGCAGTTATGGGGGGACAGGGAACTATGGCTACACCTTC

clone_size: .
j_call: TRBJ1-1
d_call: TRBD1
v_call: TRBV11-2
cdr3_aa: CASSWLTGGRTEAFF
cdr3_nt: TGTGCCAGCAGCTGGCTGACAGGGGGCAGGACTGAAGCTTTCTTT

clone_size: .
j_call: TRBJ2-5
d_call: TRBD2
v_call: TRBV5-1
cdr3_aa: CASSLGLAGGTEETQYF
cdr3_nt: TGCGCCAGCAGCTTGGGGCTAGCGGGGGGCACAGAAGAGACCCAGTACTTC

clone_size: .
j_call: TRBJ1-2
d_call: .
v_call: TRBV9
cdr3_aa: CASSSGSRGYTF
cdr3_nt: TGTGCCAGCAGTTCAGGGTCGCGTGGCTACACCTTC

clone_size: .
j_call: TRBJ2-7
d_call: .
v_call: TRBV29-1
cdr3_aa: CSVTGDGLGGQYF
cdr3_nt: TGCAGCGTGACCGGGGACGGCCTGGGGGGGCAGTACTTC

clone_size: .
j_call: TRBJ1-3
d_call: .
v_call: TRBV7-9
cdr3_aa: CASSLEGGVISGNTIYF
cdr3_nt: TGTGCCAGCAGCTTAGAGGGAGGAGTTATCTCTGGAAACACCATATATTTT

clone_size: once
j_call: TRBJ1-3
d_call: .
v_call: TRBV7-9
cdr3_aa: CASSLAGSGNTIYF
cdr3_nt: TGTGCCAGCAGCTTAGCAGGGAGTGGAAACACCATATATTTT

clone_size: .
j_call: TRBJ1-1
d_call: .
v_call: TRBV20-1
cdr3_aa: CSASRAGDMNTEAFF
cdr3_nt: TGCAGTGCTAGTAGGGCAGGGGATATGAACACTGAAGCTTTCTTT

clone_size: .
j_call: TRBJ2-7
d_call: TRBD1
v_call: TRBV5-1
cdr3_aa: CASSLDDRGFTYEQYF
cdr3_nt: TGCGCCAGCAGCCTAGATGACAGGGGGTTTACCTACGAGCAGTACTTC

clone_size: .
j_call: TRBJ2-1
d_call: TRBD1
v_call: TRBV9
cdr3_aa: CASSVEGQVDNEQFF
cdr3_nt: TGTGCCAGCAGCGTGGAAGGACAGGTAGACAATGAGCAGTTCTTC

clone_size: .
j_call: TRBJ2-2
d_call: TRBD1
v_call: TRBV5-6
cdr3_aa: CASSSGQGRGELFF
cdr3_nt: TGTGCCAGCAGTTCCGGACAGGGGAGGGGGGAGCTGTTTTTT

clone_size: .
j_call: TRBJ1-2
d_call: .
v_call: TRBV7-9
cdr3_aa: CASSPGNYGYTF
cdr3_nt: TGTGCCAGCAGCCCAGGGAACTATGGCTACACCTTC

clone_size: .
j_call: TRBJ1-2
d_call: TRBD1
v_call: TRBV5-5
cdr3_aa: CASSTRTGPDGYTF
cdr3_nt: TGTGCCAGCAGCACAAGGACAGGTCCGGATGGCTACACCTTC

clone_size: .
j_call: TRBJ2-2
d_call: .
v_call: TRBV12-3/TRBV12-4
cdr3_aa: CASRFPGRELFF
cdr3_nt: TGTGCCAGCAGATTCCCCGGGAGGGAGCTGTTTTTT